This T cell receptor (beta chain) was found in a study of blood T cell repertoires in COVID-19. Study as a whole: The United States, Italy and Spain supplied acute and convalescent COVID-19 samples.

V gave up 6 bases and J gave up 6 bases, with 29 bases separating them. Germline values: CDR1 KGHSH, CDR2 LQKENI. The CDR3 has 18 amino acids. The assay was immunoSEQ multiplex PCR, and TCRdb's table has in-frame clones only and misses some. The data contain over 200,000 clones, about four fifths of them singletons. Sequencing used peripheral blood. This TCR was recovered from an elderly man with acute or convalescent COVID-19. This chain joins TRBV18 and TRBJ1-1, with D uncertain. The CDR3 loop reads CASSSVGSATGSYAEAFF. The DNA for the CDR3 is TGTGCCAGCTCGTCTGTGGGTTCCGCCACGGGTAGTTATGCTGAAGCTTTCTTT. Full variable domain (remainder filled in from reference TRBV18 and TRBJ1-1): NAGVMQNPRHLVRRRGQEARLRCSPMKGHSHVYWYRQLPEEGLKFMVYLQKENIIDESGMPKERFSAEFPKEGPSILRIQQVVRGDSAAYFCASSSVGSATGSYAEAFFGQGTRLTVV.